A selection of T cell receptor beta chains follows, all from one sample in a study of metastatic and nonmetastatic thyroid tumors. Through MiXCR, TCRdb re-clonotyped the PCR reads. The sample lists under 95,000 clones; less than 10% were seen once. Sequencing input: blood. The source is a female donor with papillary thyroid cancer or a benign thyroid nodule (not recorded which). Some clones in this sample may be carry-over from other donors' samples. Both conserved end residues are part of each CDR3. The order of the fields is V gene, J gene, D gene, clone size, CDR3 DNA, CDR3 protein. D genes are given only for firm matches. Size tells how often a clone was seen (once, few, many) or the class of an expanded clone, and some rows leave it out.

>TRBV19|TRBJ2-1|TRBD2|many
TGTGCCAGTAGTATAGATCTCCGCGGGGGTGGTAACAATGAGCAGTTCTTC
CASSIDLRGGGNNEQFF
>TRBV6-2/TRBV6-3|TRBJ2-5|NA|many
TGTGCCAGCAGTTACTCGGGTCCTCAAGAGACCCAGTACTTC
CASSYSGPQETQYF
>TRBV6-1|TRBJ1-5|NA|few
TGTGCCAGCGGGGGGGGTGGGCTTGGAGGCAATCAGCCCCAGCATTTT
CASGGGGLGGNQPQHF
>TRBV12-3/TRBV12-4|TRBJ2-5|NA|few
TGTGCCAGCAGTTTTTCCCGGGCCGGGGAGACCCAGTACTTC
CASSFSRAGETQYF
>TRBV20-1|TRBJ1-1|TRBD1|few
TGCAGTGCGCGCGGGACAGGGGGCGCGAAGGCTTTCTTT
CSARGTGGAKAFF
>TRBV6-9|TRBJ2-3|NA|few
TGTGCCAGCAGTTATACTGCGGATACGCAGTATTTT
CASSYTADTQYF
>TRBV11-2|TRBJ2-5|TRBD2|NA
TGTGCCAGCAGCTCTGTTAGCGGGGTGGAGACCCAGTACTTC
CASSSVSGVETQYF
>TRBV10-3|TRBJ1-1|NA|many
TGTGCCATCAGTGAGGGCAACTTGAACACTGAAGCTTCCTTT
CAISEGNLNTEASF
>TRBV7-7|TRBJ2-5|NA|NA
TGTGCTAGCAGCTTGGTTGGGGGATGGGGAGAGACCCAGTACTTC
CASSLVGGWGETQYF
>TRBV29-1|TRBJ2-7|TRBD1|many
TGCAGCTACAGGGGGCAGTCGTACGAGCAGTACTTC
CSYRGQSYEQYF
>TRBV20-1|TRBJ2-2|NA|few
TGCAGTGCCAGGTTGGGGGGTCTTGCCGGGGAGCTGTTTTTT
CSARLGGLAGELFF
>TRBV30|TRBJ1-2|NA|few
TGTGCCCTCGGGGCCGCCCAGAGAAGCTATGGCTACACCTTC
CALGAAQRSYGYTF
>TRBV10-1|TRBJ1-1|NA|many
TGCGCCAGCAGTGACAAACCGAACACTGAAGCTTTCTTT
CASSDKPNTEAFF
>TRBV15|TRBJ2-7|TRBD1|many
TGTGCCACCAGCAGAGACCCCACAGGGGCCTACGAGCAGTACTTC
CATSRDPTGAYEQYF
>TRBV11-1|TRBJ2-1|NA|few
TGTGCCAGCAGCCCAAGTCTCGCAGGATCCTACAATGAGCAGTTCTTC
CASSPSLAGSYNEQFF
>TRBV20-1|TRBJ1-1|NA|many
TGCAGTGTACGGATGGACACTGAAGCTTTCTTT
CSVRMDTEAFF
>TRBV9|TRBJ1-6|NA|NA
TGTGCCAGCAGCGCGGATCCGGTCCTCTATAATTCACCCCTCCACTTT
CASSADPVLYNSPLHF
>TRBV20-1|TRBJ2-2|TRBD2|many
TGCAGTGCTAGAGATCCGGCTAGCGGGGGGAGTGGCACCGGGGAGCTGTTTTTT
CSARDPASGGSGTGELFF
>TRBV10-3|TRBJ2-2|TRBD1|few
TGTGCCATCAGCCGGGACAGGGCCCCGAACACCGGGGAGCTGTTTTTT
CAISRDRAPNTGELFF
>TRBV27|TRBJ2-2|NA|many
TGTGCCAGCAGTTTGAGGCAGTCCACCGGGGAGCTGTTTTTT
CASSLRQSTGELFF
>TRBV20-1|TRBJ1-6|TRBD1|NA
TGCAGTGCTAGAGTGGGGACAGGGGGCGCTGGTAATTCACCCCTCCACTTT
CSARVGTGGAGNSPLHF
>TRBV6-1|TRBJ1-4|NA|many
TGTGCCAGCGGCGAAGGGTCAGTTGAAAAACTGTTTTTT
CASGEGSVEKLFF
>TRBV7-3|TRBJ2-1|TRBD1|many
TGTGCCAGCAGCTTAGTAGGGGGCAGGTCGAATGAGCAGTTCTTC
CASSLVGGRSNEQFF
>TRBV5-6|TRBJ2-7|NA|NA
TGTGCCAGCAGCTTGCCCGGGAGAGACGAGCAGTACTTC
CASSLPGRDEQYF
>TRBV12-3/TRBV12-4|TRBJ2-2|NA|many
TGTGCCAGCAGGCCCGGGGGGAACACCGGGGAGCTGTTTTTT
CASRPGGNTGELFF
>TRBV27|TRBJ2-6|NA|many
TGTGCCAGCAGTTCCGGTAGCTCTGGGGCCAACGTCCTGACTTTC
CASSSGSSGANVLTF
>TRBV18|TRBJ2-1|TRBD2|many
TGTGCCAGCTCCTCCCGAGCGGGGCCTTACAATGAGCAGTTCTTC
CASSSRAGPYNEQFF
>TRBV12-3/TRBV12-4|TRBJ2-7|NA|NA
TGTGCCAGCAGTTACACGAGCTCCTACGAGCAGTACTTC
CASSYTSSYEQYF
>TRBV18|TRBJ1-3|NA|many
TGTGCCAGCTCACCACCAGGGGGGCACACCATATATTTT
CASSPPGGHTIYF
>TRBV20-1|TRBJ1-5|NA|many
TGCAGTGCTAGAGCCGGGGCAACCAATCAGCCCCAGCATTTT
CSARAGATNQPQHF
>TRBV7-9|TRBJ2-1|NA|few
TGTGCCAGCAGCTTGGTCGGTCAGGAAGAGCAGTTCTTC
CASSLVGQEEQFF
>TRBV4-1|TRBJ1-5|NA|NA
TGCGCCAGCAGCCAAGATCGGGCTGCGAATCAGCCCCAGCATTTT
CASSQDRAANQPQHF
>TRBV5-8|TRBJ1-1|TRBD1|many
TGTGCCAGCAGCTTGAGGGCCGGGACAGGAGCTTTCTTT
CASSLRAGTGAFF
>TRBV10-3|TRBJ1-5|NA|many
TGTGCCATCAGGGACACGAAGATTAAGAATCAGCCCCAGCATTTT
CAIRDTKIKNQPQHF
>TRBV6-4|TRBJ1-2|NA|many
TGTGCCAGCAGTGACTCGGCCGGCTATGGCTACACCTTC
CASSDSAGYGYTF